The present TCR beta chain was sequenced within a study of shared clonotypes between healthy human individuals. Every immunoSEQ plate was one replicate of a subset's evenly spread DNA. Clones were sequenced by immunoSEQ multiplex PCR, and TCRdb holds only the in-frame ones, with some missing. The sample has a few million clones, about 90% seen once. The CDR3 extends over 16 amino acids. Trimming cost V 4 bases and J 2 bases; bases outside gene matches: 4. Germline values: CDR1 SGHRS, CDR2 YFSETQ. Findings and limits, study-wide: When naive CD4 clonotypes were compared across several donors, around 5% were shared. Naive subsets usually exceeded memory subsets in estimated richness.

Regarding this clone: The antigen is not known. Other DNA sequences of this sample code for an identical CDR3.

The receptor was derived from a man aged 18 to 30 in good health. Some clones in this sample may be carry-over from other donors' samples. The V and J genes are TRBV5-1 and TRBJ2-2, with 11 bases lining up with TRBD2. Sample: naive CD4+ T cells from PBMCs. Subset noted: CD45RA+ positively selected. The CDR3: CASSLGTSGNTGELFF. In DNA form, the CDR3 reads TGCGCCAGCAGCCTGGGGACTAGCGGAAACACCGGGGAGCTGTTTTTT.